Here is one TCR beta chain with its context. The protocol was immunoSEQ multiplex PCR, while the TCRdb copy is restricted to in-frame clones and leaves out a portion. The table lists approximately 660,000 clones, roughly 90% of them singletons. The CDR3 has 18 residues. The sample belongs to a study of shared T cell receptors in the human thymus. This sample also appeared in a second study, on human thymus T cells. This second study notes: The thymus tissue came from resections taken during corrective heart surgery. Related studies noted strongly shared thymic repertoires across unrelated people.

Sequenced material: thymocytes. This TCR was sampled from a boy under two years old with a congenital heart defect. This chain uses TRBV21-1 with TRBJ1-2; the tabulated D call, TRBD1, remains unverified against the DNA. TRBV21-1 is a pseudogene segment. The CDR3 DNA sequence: TGTGCCAGCACTCAAAATAGGGGAGTGAGACAGGGTGAGAATGGCTACACCTTC. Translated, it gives CASTQNRGVRQGENGYTF.